Sequencing of this T cell receptor (beta chain) was carried out in a study of T-cell memory formation after mild COVID-19. Notes on the study in general: Contracting clones from day 15 to 85 showed balanced CD4/CD8; later expanders favored CD4+. Shrinking CD4+ clones resided mostly in CM and EM, and CD8+ ones in EMRA. The appearance of some responding clones in pre-infection memory suggested that cross-reactive memory joined.

The 5'RACE method, run with constant-segment primers, produced TCR alpha and TCR beta cDNA libraries (carrying sample barcodes and UMIs). TCRdb fed the 5' RACE reads into MiXCR, producing one record per CDR3 protein. Among about 440,000 distinct CDR3 sequences, roughly 20% were seen once, and the ten largest hold roughly 8.4%. This clonotype was seen only a few times. Its antigen is unidentified. Trimming left V 0 bases short and J 2 bases short, with 11 bases between. The germline V gene encodes CDR1 LGHDT and CDR2 YNNKEL (reference sequence). The CDR3 loop spans 15 amino acids. The receptor was isolated from an adult woman who had mild COVID-19 (a few samples of this study predate the infection). Cell type and time point are not known. The V and J genes are TRBV3-1 and TRBJ2-7; maybe TRBD2 (6 bases). The sample taken for sequencing was PBMCs or a T cell subset sorted from them (not recorded which). The CDR3 nucleotides read TGTGCCAGCAGCCAAGAGGAGGGTGCCGCCTACGAGCAGTACTTC. This encodes CASSQEEGAAYEQYF.